Described below is a single T cell receptor (beta chain) sequence and its context. This sample was taken from a study of CD8 T cells in Susac syndrome. Germline V gene sequence: CDR1 SGHNT, CDR2 YYREEE (reference sequence). CDR3 length equals 15 residues. V shed 0 bases and J shed 2 bases, with 11 bases lying between them. Through negative isolation, CD4+ and CD8+ T cells were obtained, while TEMRA cells were enriched using FACS. RNA totalling about 0.5 to 1 ug underwent reverse transcription with random hexamers. An immunoSEQ multiplex PCR amplified TCR beta CDR3 over 54 Vbeta and 13 Jbeta. TCRdb reprocessed the immunoSEQ multiplex PCR reads with MiXCR, giving one entry per CDR3 protein. The sample includes about 120,000 distinct CDR3 sequences, roughly 94% of them seen just once.

The sample was CD4+ T cells from PBMCs. V gene TRBV5-4 combines with J gene TRBJ1-2; D uncertain. This clonotype was sampled from a human donor in good health. The CDR3 protein is CASSLEVVRNYGYTF. The CDR3 nucleotides read TGTGCCAGCAGCTTGGAGGTGGTCAGAAACTATGGCTACACCTTC. The whole variable domain, filled in from reference TRBV5-4 and TRBJ1-2, reads ETGVTQSPTHLIKTRGQQVTLRCSSQSGHNTVSWYQQALGQGPQFIFQYYREEENGRGNFPPRFSGLQFPNYSSELNVNALELDDSALYLCASSLEVVRNYGYTFGSGTRLTVV.